Each of the 6 T cell receptor beta chains below was sequenced from the same sample in a study of breast tumors, draining lymph nodes, adjacent tissues. TCRdb re-analysed the multiplex PCR reads in MiXCR, keeping a single row per CDR3 protein. Altogether 50,000 to 85,000 distinct CDR3 sequences are present, 43% being singletons, with the ten largest covering about 8.4%. The sequenced sample consisted of breast tumor tissue. These receptors all stem from a female donor with breast cancer. Some clones in this sample may be carry-over from other donors' samples.

The V call is TRBV13, the J call TRBJ2-7; 8 nucleotides match TRBD2. Germline CDR1 reads PRHDT; CDR2 reads FYEKMQ (reference sequence). The CDR3 has 14 residues. V shed 5 bases and J 0 bases; nucleotides not matched to a gene: 3. Written as DNA, the CDR3 is TGTGCCAGCAGCATAGCGGGGCCCTCCTACGAGCAGTACTTC. Residues: CASSIAGPSYEQYF.

In its sample, this clonotype was seen many times. The chain joins TRBV6-1 to TRBJ1-2; D unclear. Germline values: CDR1 MNHNS, CDR2 SASEGT. Deletions cut 5 bases from V and 2 bases from J, with 6 bases between. CDR3 length: 12 amino acids. CDR3 sequence: CASSPANYGYTF. The CDR3, as DNA: TGTGCCAGCAGTCCAGCCAACTATGGCTACACCTTC.

In this sample, this clonotype turned up many times. The J gene is TRBJ2-3, the V gene TRBV12-3 or TRBV12-4; D remains ambiguous. The CDR3 has 12 residues. Trimming shortened V by 5 bases and J by 5 bases, and 8 bases separated the two germline ends. This chain's CDR3 is CASSLYKDTQYF. The CDR3 coding sequence is TGTGCCAGCAGTCTCTACAAAGATACGCAGTATTTT.

This clonotype was recorded many times. The chain is built from TRBV5-1 and TRBJ1-2, with D perhaps TRBD1 (5 bases). The CDR3 is made up of 14 amino acids. V was clipped by 2 bases and J by 4 bases, with 12 bases between them. CDR1 is SGHRS, CDR2 YFSETQ, per germline. Here the CDR3 DNA reads TGCGCCAGCAGCTTAGAGGGGTGGGGCTATGGCTACACCTTC. This gives the protein CASSLEGWGYGYTF.

Many counts were recorded for this clonotype. The chain carries TRBV4-2 and TRBJ2-7, with unresolved D. This CDR3 contains 15 residues. The germline CDR1 and CDR2 sequences are LGHNA and YNFKEQ. V was trimmed by 0 bases and J by 6 bases, leaving 15 bases between them. DNA of the CDR3: TGTGCCAGCAGCCAAGATCCTGGTAGTGGAAGCGAGCAGTACTTC. Translated, it gives CASSQDPGSGSEQYF.

The chain combines TRBV10-3 with TRBJ1-2, with D unresolved. This CDR3 spans 14 amino acids. Germline V gene data show CDR1 as ENHRY and CDR2 as SYGVKD. Trimming cost V 4 bases and J 1 base, with 10 bases left between them. In nucleotides, the CDR3 is TGTGCCATCAGTGCAAGGACCGTTAACTATGGCTACACCTTC. It yields the protein CAISARTVNYGYTF.